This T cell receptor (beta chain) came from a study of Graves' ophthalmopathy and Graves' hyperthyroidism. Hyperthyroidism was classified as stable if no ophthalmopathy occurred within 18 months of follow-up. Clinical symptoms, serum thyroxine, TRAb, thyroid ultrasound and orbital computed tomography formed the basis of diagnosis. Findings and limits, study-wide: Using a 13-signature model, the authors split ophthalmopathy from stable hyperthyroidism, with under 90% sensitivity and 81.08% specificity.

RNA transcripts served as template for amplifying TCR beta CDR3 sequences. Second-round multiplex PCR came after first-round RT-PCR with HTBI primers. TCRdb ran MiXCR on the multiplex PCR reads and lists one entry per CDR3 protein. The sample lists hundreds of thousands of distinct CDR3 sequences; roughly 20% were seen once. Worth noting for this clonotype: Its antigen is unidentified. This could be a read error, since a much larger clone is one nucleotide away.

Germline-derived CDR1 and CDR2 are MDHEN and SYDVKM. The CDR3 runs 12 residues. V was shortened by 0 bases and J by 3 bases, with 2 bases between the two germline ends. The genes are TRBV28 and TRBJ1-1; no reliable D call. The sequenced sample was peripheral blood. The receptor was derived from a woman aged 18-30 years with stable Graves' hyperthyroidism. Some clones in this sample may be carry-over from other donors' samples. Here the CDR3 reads CASSLWYTEAFF. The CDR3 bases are TGTGCCAGCAGTTTATGGTACACTGAAGCTTTCTTT.